Listed below are T cell receptor beta chains from one sample, sequenced in a study of CD8 T cells in Susac syndrome. One entry per CDR3 protein, called by TCRdb with MiXCR from the immunoSEQ multiplex PCR reads. This sample yields about 150,000 distinct CDR3 sequences, of which approximately 96% are seen a single time; 0.2% to 0.25% belongs to the top ten. Material: CD8+ T cells from PBMCs. The receptors come from a human donor with multiple sclerosis. Both conserved end residues are part of each CDR3. A D gene is named only where the DNA matches it firmly. A clone size is listed for some rows: how often the clone was seen (once, few, many), or a class if it is expanded.

NA	NA	TRBV13	TRBJ2-7	TGTGCCAGCAGCTTACGGGGGGCCGGGAACTACGAGCAGTACTTC	CASSLRGAGNYEQYF
NA	NA	TRBV27	TRBJ2-7	TGTGCCAGCAGTTATGGAGGGTCCAACGAGCAGTACTTC	CASSYGGSNEQYF
NA	TRBD1	TRBV15	TRBJ2-5	TGTGCCACCAGCAGACAGGGGGCGGAAGAGACCCAGTACTTC	CATSRQGAEETQYF
NA	TRBD1	TRBV20-1	TRBJ1-6	TGCAGTGTGTTGACCCGGGACAGGAATTCACCCCTCCACTTT	CSVLTRDRNSPLHF
once	NA	TRBV20-1	TRBJ2-7	TGCAGTGCTAGACAGGGCCTAGCCCGACTCGAGCAGTACTTC	CSARQGLARLEQYF
NA	NA	TRBV19	TRBJ2-7	TGTGCCAGTAGTTCCACCAGAGGGGACGAGCAGTACTTC	CASSSTRGDEQYF
NA	NA	TRBV14	TRBJ2-3	TGTGCCAGCAGCCAACGGCTTCCAGGCACAGATACGCAGTATTTT	CASSQRLPGTDTQYF
NA	NA	TRBV10-3	TRBJ2-7	TGTGCCACAGCTGACGGATCGTTATCGCTTAGGGACTCCTACGAGCAGTACTTC	CATADGSLSLRDSYEQYF
NA	TRBD2	TRBV27	TRBJ2-1	TGTGCCAGCCGGACTAGCGGGGGGCACAATGAGCAGTTCTTC	CASRTSGGHNEQFF
NA	NA	TRBV30	TRBJ2-3	TGTGCCTGGAGGGACCTCTGGGATACGCAGTATTTT	CAWRDLWDTQYF
NA	TRBD1	TRBV3-1	TRBJ2-3	TGTGTCAGCAGCCGCACCGACAGGGGCACAGATACGCAGTATTTT	CVSSRTDRGTDTQYF
NA	TRBD2	TRBV28	TRBJ2-7	TGTGCCAGCAGGACTAGCGGGGGCTACGAGCAGTACTTC	CASRTSGGYEQYF
NA	NA	TRBV28	TRBJ2-7	TGTGCCAGCAGTTTCGTTGAGCGGATTTACGAGCAGTACTTC	CASSFVERIYEQYF
NA	NA	TRBV9	TRBJ2-5	TGTGCCAGCAGCGATAACCAAGGGGAGACCCAGTACTTC	CASSDNQGETQYF
once	NA	TRBV23-1	TRBJ1-2	TGCGCCAGCAGTCAAGAGATGGAAGTGGGTGGCTACACCTTC	CASSQEMEVGGYTF
NA	TRBD1	TRBV10-3	TRBJ2-5	TGTGCCATCAGCGGGGACAGCCAAGAGACCCAGTACTTC	CAISGDSQETQYF
NA	NA	TRBV2	TRBJ1-5	TGTGCCAGCAACCAGGGTTATAGCAATCAGCCCCAGCATTTT	CASNQGYSNQPQHF
NA	NA	TRBV20-1	TRBJ1-5	TGCAGTGCTAGTCCTACAGGGCCTCATCAGCCCCAGCATTTT	CSASPTGPHQPQHF
few	NA	TRBV4-1	TRBJ1-1	TGCGCCAGCAGCCCTCGAGGACGGCTGAACACTGAAGCTTTCTTT	CASSPRGRLNTEAFF
NA	TRBD1	TRBV11-2	TRBJ2-1	TGTGCCAGCAGCTTAGCGCCCGGGACAGGGGTCAACAATGAGCAGTTCTTC	CASSLAPGTGVNNEQFF